This TCR beta chain was retrieved from a study of radiation and T cells in renal cell carcinoma. Study outcomes and limitations: Dominant CDR3 motifs were more common in irradiated tumors than controls. Irradiated tumors had higher TCR clonality than control tumors.

Note on this clone: Its antigen is unidentified.

The CDR3 consists of 13 residues. Looked up from germline, CDR1 is SGHDT and CDR2 is YYEEEE. V shed 4 bases and J shed 6 bases, with 13 bases lying between them. TCRdb's table, derived via immunoSEQ multiplex PCR, lists solely in-frame clones and lacks some. In the table there are around 16,000 clones, around 60% of which are singletons. Treatment specified: treatment-naive control, cytoreductive nephrectomy. Control samples are tumors resected by cytoreductive nephrectomy without prior radiation. Clear cell pathology was present in this patient's renal cell carcinoma. This receptor was taken from a man in his fifties or sixties with renal cell carcinoma. This material consisted of tumor tissue, taken from a patient whose treatment was nephrectomy without radiotherapy. The rearrangement joins TRBV5-6 to TRBJ1-1; D gene ambiguous. The CDR3 coding sequence is TGTGCCAGCAGCGCGGTGGGGTCGGCTGAAGCTTTCTTT. Protein sequence: CASSAVGSAEAFF.